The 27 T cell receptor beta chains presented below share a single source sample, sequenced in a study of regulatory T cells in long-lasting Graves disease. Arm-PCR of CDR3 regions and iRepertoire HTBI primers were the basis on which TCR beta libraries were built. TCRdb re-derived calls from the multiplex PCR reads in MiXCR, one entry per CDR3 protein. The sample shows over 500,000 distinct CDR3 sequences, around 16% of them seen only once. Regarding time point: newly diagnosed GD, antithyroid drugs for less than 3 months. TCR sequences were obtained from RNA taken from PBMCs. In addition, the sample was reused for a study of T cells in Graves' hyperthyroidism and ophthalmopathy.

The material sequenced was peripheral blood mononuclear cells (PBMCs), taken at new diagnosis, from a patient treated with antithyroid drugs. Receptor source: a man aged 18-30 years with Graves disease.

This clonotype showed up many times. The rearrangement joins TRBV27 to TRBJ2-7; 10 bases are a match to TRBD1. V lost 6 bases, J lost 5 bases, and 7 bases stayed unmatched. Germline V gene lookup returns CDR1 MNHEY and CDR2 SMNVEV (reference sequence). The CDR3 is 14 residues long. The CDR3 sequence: CASSIRQGADEQYF. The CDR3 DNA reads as TGTGCCAGCAGCATTCGACAGGGGGCGGACGAGCAGTACTTC.

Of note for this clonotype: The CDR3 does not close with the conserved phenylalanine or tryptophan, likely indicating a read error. The CDR3: CASGFREIASGGYTS. The DNA for the CDR3 is TGTGCTAGTGGTTTCCGGGAGATCGCGTCAGGTGGCTACACCTCC. The genes are TRBV12-5 and TRBJ1-2, with D hard to call. Trimming removed 3 bases from V and 7 bases from J, with 18 bases in between. The CDR3 extends over 15 amino acids. Germline V gene sequence: CDR1 LGHNT, CDR2 FRNRAP.

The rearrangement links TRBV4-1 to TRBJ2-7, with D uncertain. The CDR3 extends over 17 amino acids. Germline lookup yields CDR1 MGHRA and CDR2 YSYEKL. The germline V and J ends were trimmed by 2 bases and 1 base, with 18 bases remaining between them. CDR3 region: CASSQPLADGLSYEQYF. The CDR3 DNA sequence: TGCGCCAGCAGCCAACCGCTGGCCGACGGGCTATCCTACGAGCAGTACTTC.

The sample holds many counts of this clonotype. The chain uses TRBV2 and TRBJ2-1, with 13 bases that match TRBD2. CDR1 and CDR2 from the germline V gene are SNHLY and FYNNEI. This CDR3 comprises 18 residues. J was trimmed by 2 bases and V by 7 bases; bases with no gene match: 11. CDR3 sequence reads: CASTPDRGTSGAYNEQFF. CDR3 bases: TGTGCCAGCACCCCCGACAGGGGGACTAGCGGGGCCTACAATGAGCAGTTCTTC.

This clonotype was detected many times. CDR3 amino acids: CASSLVGLTYEQYF. The DNA for the CDR3 is TGTGCCAGCAGCTTGGTTGGGCTTACCTACGAGCAGTACTTC. V and J are TRBV5-6 and TRBJ2-7, with unresolved D. CDR3 length: 14 residues. Trimming pared 0 bases from V and 2 bases from J, leaving 9 bases between. CDR1 and CDR2 from the germline V gene are SGHDT and YYEEEE.

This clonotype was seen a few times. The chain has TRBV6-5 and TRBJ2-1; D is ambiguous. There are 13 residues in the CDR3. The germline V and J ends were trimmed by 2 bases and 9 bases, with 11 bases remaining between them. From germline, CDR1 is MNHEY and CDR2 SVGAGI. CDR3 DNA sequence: TGTGCCAGCAGTTACGCTATTAGGAGTGAGCAGTTCTTC. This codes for CASSYAIRSEQFF.

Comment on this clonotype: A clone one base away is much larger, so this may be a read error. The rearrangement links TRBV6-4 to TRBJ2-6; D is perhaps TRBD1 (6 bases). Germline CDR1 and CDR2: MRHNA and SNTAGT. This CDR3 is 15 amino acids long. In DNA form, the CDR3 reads TGTGCCAGCAGTGACGACAGGTCTGGGACCAACGTCCTGACTTTC. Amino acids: CASSDDRSGTNVLTF.

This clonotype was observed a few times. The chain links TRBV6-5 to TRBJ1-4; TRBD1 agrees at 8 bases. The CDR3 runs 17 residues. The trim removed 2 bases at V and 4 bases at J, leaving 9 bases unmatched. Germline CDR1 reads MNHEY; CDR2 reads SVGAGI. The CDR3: CASSYAFGQGLNEKLFF. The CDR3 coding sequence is TGTGCCAGCAGTTACGCCTTCGGACAGGGCCTTAATGAAAAACTGTTTTTT.

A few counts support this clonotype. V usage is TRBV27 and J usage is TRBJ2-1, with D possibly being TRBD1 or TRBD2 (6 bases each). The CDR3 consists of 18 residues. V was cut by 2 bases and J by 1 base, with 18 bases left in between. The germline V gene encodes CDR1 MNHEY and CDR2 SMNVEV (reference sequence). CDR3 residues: CASSLGGWSGGSYNEQFF. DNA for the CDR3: TGTGCCAGCAGTTTAGGGGGCTGGAGCGGAGGGTCCTACAATGAGCAGTTCTTC.

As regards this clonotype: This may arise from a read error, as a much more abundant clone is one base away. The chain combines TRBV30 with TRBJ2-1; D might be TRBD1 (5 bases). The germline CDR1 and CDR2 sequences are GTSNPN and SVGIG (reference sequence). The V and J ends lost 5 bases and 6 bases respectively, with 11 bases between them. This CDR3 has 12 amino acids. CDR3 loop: CAWADSCNEQFF. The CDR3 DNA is TGTGCCTGGGCTGACAGCTGCAATGAGCAGTTCTTC.

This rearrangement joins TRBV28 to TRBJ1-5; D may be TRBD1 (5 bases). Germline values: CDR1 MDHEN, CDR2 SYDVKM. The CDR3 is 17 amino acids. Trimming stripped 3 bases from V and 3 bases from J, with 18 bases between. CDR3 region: CASSLFGATDYNQPQHF. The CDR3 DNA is TGTGCCAGCAGTTTGTTTGGAGCGACAGACTACAATCAGCCCCAGCATTTT.

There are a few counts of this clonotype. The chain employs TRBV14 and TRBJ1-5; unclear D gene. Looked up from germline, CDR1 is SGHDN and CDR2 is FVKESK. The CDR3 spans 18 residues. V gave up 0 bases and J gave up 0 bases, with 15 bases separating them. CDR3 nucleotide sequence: TGTGCCAGCAGCCAAGATACCGGTAGCTACCGTAGCAATCAGCCCCAGCATTTT. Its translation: CASSQDTGSYRSNQPQHF.

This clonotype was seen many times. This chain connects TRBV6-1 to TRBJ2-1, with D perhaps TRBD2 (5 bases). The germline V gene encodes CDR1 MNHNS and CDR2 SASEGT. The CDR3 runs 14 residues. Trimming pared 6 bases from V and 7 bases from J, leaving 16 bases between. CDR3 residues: CASSPRVAVNEQFF. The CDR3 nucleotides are TGTGCCAGCAGCCCGAGGGTGGCCGTTAATGAGCAGTTCTTC.

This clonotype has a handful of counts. The CDR3 sequence is CASSVRGSGANVLTF. CDR3 sequence (DNA): TGTGCCAGCAGTGTTCGGGGTTCTGGGGCCAACGTCCTGACTTTC. The rearrangement joins TRBV27 to TRBJ2-6, with D possibly being TRBD2 (5 bases). CDR1 is MNHEY, CDR2 SMNVEV, per germline (reference sequence). This CDR3 region has 15 residues. V was shortened by 5 bases and J by 1 base, with 9 bases between the two germline ends.

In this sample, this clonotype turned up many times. The CDR3 bases are TGTGCCAGCAGTTTAGGCGGGAACCCCGGAGAGACCCAGTACTTC. Protein sequence: CASSLGGNPGETQYF. The chain recombines TRBV12-3 or TRBV12-4 with TRBJ2-5, with TRBD2 as a possible D gene (6 bases). The CDR3 contains 15 residues. Trimming cost V 1 base and J 4 bases, with 13 bases left between them.

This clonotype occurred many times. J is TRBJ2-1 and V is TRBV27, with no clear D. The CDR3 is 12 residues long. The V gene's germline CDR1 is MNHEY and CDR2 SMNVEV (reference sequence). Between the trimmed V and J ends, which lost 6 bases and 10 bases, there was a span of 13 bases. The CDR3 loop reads CASSPPMSEQFF. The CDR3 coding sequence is TGTGCCAGCAGCCCCCCGATGAGCGAGCAGTTCTTC.

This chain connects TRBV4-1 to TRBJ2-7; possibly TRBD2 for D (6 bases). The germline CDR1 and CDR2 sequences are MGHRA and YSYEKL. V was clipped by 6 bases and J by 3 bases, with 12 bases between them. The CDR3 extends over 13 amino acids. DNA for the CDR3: TGCGCCAGCAGTTCCGGGAGTTTCTACGAGCAGTACTTC. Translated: CASSSGSFYEQYF.

CDR3 nucleotides: TGTGCCAGCAGCTTTGGGACTAGGAACACCGGGGAGCTGTTTTTT. Protein sequence: CASSFGTRNTGELFF. The rearrangement links TRBV5-5 to TRBJ2-2; 8 bases match TRBD2. The CDR3 has 15 residues. The germline V gene encodes CDR1 SGHKS and CDR2 YYEKEE (reference sequence). The V segment lost 2 bases and the J segment 1 base; nucleotides outside the gene matches: 1.

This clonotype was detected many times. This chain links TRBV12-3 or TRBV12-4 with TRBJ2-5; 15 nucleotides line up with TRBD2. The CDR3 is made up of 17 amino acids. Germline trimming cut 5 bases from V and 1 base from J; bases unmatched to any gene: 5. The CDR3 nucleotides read TGTGCCAGCAGTACTGGGACTAGCGGGAGGTCCCAAGAGACCCAGTACTTC. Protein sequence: CASSTGTSGRSQETQYF.

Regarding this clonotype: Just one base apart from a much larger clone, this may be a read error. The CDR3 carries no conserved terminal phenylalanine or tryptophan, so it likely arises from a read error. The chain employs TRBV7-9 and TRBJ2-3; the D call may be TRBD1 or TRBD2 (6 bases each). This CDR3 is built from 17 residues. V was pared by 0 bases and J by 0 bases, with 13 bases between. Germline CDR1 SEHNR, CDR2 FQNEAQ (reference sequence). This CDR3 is CASSLALPGASTDTQYL. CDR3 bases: TGTGCCAGCAGCTTAGCGCTTCCGGGGGCTAGCACAGATACGCAGTATTTA.

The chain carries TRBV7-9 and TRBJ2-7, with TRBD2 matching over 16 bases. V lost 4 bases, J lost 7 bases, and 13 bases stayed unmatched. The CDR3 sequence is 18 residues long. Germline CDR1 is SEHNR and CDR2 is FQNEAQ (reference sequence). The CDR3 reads CASSSLGTSGRGRNEQYF. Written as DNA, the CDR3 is TGTGCCAGCAGCTCCCTAGGGACTAGCGGGAGGGGGAGGAATGAGCAGTACTTC.

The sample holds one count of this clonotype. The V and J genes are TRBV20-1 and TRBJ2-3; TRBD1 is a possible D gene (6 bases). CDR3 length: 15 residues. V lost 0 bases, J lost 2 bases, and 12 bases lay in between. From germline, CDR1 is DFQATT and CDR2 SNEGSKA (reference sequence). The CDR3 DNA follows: TGCAGTGCTAGAGACGCCGGGACAACCACAGATACGCAGTATTTT. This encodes CSARDAGTTTDTQYF.

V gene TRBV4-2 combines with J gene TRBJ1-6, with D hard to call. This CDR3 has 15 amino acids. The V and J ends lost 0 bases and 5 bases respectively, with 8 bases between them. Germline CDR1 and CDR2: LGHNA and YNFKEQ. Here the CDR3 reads CASSQESKDNSPLHF. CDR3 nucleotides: TGTGCCAGCAGCCAAGAGTCAAAAGATAATTCACCCCTCCACTTT.

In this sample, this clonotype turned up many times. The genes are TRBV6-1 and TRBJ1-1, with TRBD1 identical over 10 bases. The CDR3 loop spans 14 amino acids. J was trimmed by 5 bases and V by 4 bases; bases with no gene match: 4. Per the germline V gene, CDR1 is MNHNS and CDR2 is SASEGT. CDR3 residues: CASSGDRGRTEAFF. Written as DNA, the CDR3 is TGTGCCAGCAGTGGGGACAGGGGTCGGACTGAAGCTTTCTTT.

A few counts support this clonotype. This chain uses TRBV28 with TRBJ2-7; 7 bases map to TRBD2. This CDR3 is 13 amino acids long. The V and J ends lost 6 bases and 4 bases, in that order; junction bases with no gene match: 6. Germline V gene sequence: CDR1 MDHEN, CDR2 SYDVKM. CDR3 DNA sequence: TGTGCCAGCAGGAGGGGAGGGAGGTACGAGCAGTACTTC. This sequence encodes CASRRGGRYEQYF. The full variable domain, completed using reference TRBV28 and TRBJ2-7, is DVKVTQSSRYLVKRTGEKVFLECVQDMDHENMFWYRQDPGLGLRLIYFSYDVKMKEKGDIPEGYSVSREKKERFSLILESASTNQTSMYLCASRRGGRYEQYFGPGTRLTVT.

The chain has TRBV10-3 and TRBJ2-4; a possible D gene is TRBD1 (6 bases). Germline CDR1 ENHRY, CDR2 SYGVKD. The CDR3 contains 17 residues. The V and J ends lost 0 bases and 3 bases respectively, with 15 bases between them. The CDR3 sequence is CAISESTPTGDKNIQYF. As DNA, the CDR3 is TGTGCCATCAGTGAGTCCACCCCGACAGGAGACAAAAACATTCAGTACTTC.

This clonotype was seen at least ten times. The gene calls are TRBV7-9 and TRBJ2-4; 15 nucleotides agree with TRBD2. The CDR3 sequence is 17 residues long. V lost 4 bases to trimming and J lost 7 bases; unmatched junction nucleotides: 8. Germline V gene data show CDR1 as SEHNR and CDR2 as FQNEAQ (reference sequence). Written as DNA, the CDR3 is TGTGCCAGCAGCTCCACCGGGACTAGCGGGAGGAGGAACATTCAGTACTTC. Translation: CASSSTGTSGRRNIQYF. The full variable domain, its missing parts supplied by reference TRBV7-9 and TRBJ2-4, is DTGVSQNPRHKITKRGQNVTFRCDPISEHNRLYWYRQTLGQGPEFLTYFQNEAQLEKSRLLSDRFSAERPKGSFSTLEIQRTEQGDSAMYLCASSSTGTSGRRNIQYFGAGTRLSVL.